A selection of T cell receptor beta chains follows, all from one sample in a study of T-cell memory formation after mild COVID-19. TCRdb used MiXCR to reprocess the 5' RACE reads, holding one entry per CDR3 protein. Of approximately 570,000 distinct CDR3 sequences listed, around 17% were seen once; the top ten hold around 13%. Sample: PBMCs or a T cell subset sorted from them (not recorded which). The receptors originated from an adult woman who had mild COVID-19 (a few samples of this study predate the infection). Cell type and time point are not known. CDR3s include the opening cysteine and the closing phenylalanine or tryptophan. Fields, in order: J gene, clone size, D gene, V gene, CDR3 protein, CDR3 DNA. The D gene is left open where the match is weak. Not all rows give a size; the values are once, few, many and, for expanded clones, a class.

j_gene: TRBJ1-2; abundance: few; d_gene: TRBD1; v_gene: TRBV5-1; CDR3aa: CASSLWGGTGMYYGYTF; CDR3nt: TGCGCCAGCAGCTTGTGGGGCGGGACAGGGATGTACTATGGCTACACCTTC
j_gene: TRBJ2-2; abundance: few; d_gene: -; v_gene: TRBV24-1; CDR3aa: CATSWGRDGGELFF; CDR3nt: TGTGCCACCAGTTGGGGCAGGGACGGCGGGGAGCTGTTTTTT
j_gene: TRBJ2-7; abundance: -; d_gene: TRBD2; v_gene: TRBV7-2; CDR3aa: CASSLVGVSGTHYEQYF; CDR3nt: TGTGCCAGCAGCTTAGTTGGCGTTAGCGGGACCCACTACGAGCAGTACTTC
j_gene: TRBJ2-7; abundance: -; d_gene: TRBD2; v_gene: TRBV29-1; CDR3aa: CSVEDFAGGREQYF; CDR3nt: TGCAGCGTTGAAGATTTTGCGGGAGGTCGCGAGCAGTACTTC
j_gene: TRBJ2-5; abundance: few; d_gene: -; v_gene: TRBV9; CDR3aa: CASSESIFQETQYF; CDR3nt: TGTGCCAGCAGCGAGTCGATTTTCCAAGAGACCCAGTACTTC
j_gene: TRBJ1-1; abundance: -; d_gene: -; v_gene: TRBV3-1; CDR3aa: CASSSRMGTEAFF; CDR3nt: TGTGCCAGCAGCTCCCGGATGGGCACTGAAGCTTTCTTT
j_gene: TRBJ2-2; abundance: -; d_gene: -; v_gene: TRBV5-6; CDR3aa: CASSWAPGELFF; CDR3nt: TGTGCCAGCAGCTGGGCCCCCGGGGAGCTGTTTTTT
j_gene: TRBJ2-7; abundance: -; d_gene: TRBD1; v_gene: TRBV7-9; CDR3aa: CASSQVRGTGLYEQYF; CDR3nt: TGTGCCAGCAGCCAGGTTAGGGGGACAGGACTCTACGAGCAGTACTTC
j_gene: TRBJ1-4; abundance: -; d_gene: -; v_gene: TRBV24-1; CDR3aa: CATSEPTGGANEKLFF; CDR3nt: TGTGCCACCAGTGAGCCCACAGGAGGGGCTAATGAAAAACTGTTTTTT
j_gene: TRBJ2-1; abundance: few; d_gene: TRBD2; v_gene: TRBV20-1; CDR3aa: CSAPGTSGGLNEQFF; CDR3nt: TGCAGTGCCCCCGGGACTAGCGGGGGCCTTAATGAGCAGTTCTTC
j_gene: TRBJ2-5; abundance: -; d_gene: -; v_gene: TRBV5-1; CDR3aa: CASSLDAGREETQYF; CDR3nt: TGCGCCAGCAGCTTGGATGCAGGGCGGGAAGAGACCCAGTACTTC
j_gene: TRBJ2-6; abundance: few; d_gene: -; v_gene: TRBV7-6; CDR3aa: CASSPNPAGSSGANVLTF; CDR3nt: TGTGCCAGCAGCCCCAACCCCGCAGGTAGCTCTGGGGCCAACGTCCTGACTTTC
j_gene: TRBJ2-3; abundance: -; d_gene: -; v_gene: TRBV20-1; CDR3aa: CSLIGGGAVDTQYF; CDR3nt: TGCAGTCTGATTGGTGGGGGGGCGGTGGATACGCAGTATTTT
j_gene: TRBJ2-7; abundance: -; d_gene: -; v_gene: TRBV7-9; CDR3aa: CASSQTDRIYEQYF; CDR3nt: TGTGCCAGCAGCCAAACTGACAGGATCTACGAGCAGTACTTC
j_gene: TRBJ2-7; abundance: -; d_gene: TRBD2; v_gene: TRBV30; CDR3aa: CAWSSTGTSGGVEQYF; CDR3nt: TGTGCCTGGAGTTCGACCGGGACTAGCGGGGGGGTCGAGCAGTACTTC
j_gene: TRBJ2-7; abundance: -; d_gene: -; v_gene: TRBV6-5; CDR3aa: CASSRNKGEQYF; CDR3nt: TGTGCCAGCAGCCGCAACAAGGGCGAGCAGTACTTC
j_gene: TRBJ2-5; abundance: -; d_gene: -; v_gene: TRBV11-3; CDR3aa: CASSLRRGMETQYF; CDR3nt: TGTGCCAGCAGCTTACGGAGGGGGATGGAGACCCAGTACTTC
j_gene: TRBJ1-5; abundance: few; d_gene: -; v_gene: TRBV14; CDR3aa: CASSQGAGNQPQHF; CDR3nt: TGTGCCAGCAGCCAAGGGGCGGGGAATCAGCCCCAGCATTTT
j_gene: TRBJ1-1; abundance: -; d_gene: -; v_gene: TRBV19; CDR3aa: CASSLPTPEGSPTEAFF; CDR3nt: TGTGCCAGTAGTCTACCTACTCCCGAAGGCTCTCCTACTGAAGCTTTCTTT
j_gene: TRBJ2-3; abundance: few; d_gene: TRBD2; v_gene: TRBV5-6; CDR3aa: CASSVGLAEYTSTDTQYF; CDR3nt: TGTGCCAGCAGCGTTGGACTAGCGGAATATACTAGCACAGATACGCAGTATTTT
j_gene: TRBJ1-1; abundance: few; d_gene: TRBD1; v_gene: TRBV4-1; CDR3aa: CASSLWGDRSTEAFF; CDR3nt: TGCGCCAGCAGCCTATGGGGGGACAGGAGCACTGAAGCTTTCTTT
j_gene: TRBJ2-6; abundance: -; d_gene: -; v_gene: TRBV6-2/TRBV6-3; CDR3aa: CASNEDYNSGANVLTF; CDR3nt: TGTGCCAGCAACGAGGACTATAACTCTGGGGCCAACGTCCTGACTTTC
j_gene: TRBJ2-3; abundance: -; d_gene: -; v_gene: TRBV7-9; CDR3aa: CASSRWRGTDTQYF; CDR3nt: TGTGCCAGCAGCCGGTGGAGGGGCACAGATACGCAGTATTTT
j_gene: TRBJ1-3; abundance: few; d_gene: -; v_gene: TRBV6-5; CDR3aa: CASRSLRSLSSGNTIYF; CDR3nt: TGTGCCAGCAGGAGTCTAAGGAGCCTTTCCTCTGGAAACACCATATATTTT
j_gene: TRBJ2-3; abundance: -; d_gene: -; v_gene: TRBV10-3; CDR3aa: CAIRDGTSTDTQYF; CDR3nt: TGTGCCATCAGGGACGGAACTAGCACAGATACGCAGTATTTT
j_gene: TRBJ2-4; abundance: many; d_gene: -; v_gene: TRBV6-5; CDR3aa: CASSYSPGDNIQYF; CDR3nt: TGTGCCAGCAGTTACTCGCCAGGGGACAACATTCAGTACTTC
j_gene: TRBJ2-7; abundance: -; d_gene: -; v_gene: TRBV20-1; CDR3aa: CSAIRPGLAYEQYF; CDR3nt: TGCAGTGCTATTCGACCAGGACTTGCCTACGAGCAGTACTTC
j_gene: TRBJ1-5; abundance: -; d_gene: TRBD1; v_gene: TRBV20-1; CDR3aa: CSAPLPQGGSNQPQHF; CDR3nt: TGCAGTGCCCCCTTGCCCCAGGGGGGGAGCAATCAGCCCCAGCATTTT
j_gene: TRBJ1-1; abundance: -; d_gene: -; v_gene: TRBV5-5; CDR3aa: CASIRDTEAFF; CDR3nt: TGTGCCAGCATTAGGGACACTGAAGCTTTCTTT
j_gene: TRBJ1-2; abundance: -; d_gene: -; v_gene: TRBV4-1; CDR3aa: CASSQSHTGLDGYTF; CDR3nt: TGCGCCAGCAGCCAATCTCACACAGGCCTGGATGGCTACACCTTC
j_gene: TRBJ1-1; abundance: -; d_gene: TRBD1; v_gene: TRBV7-2; CDR3aa: CASNEDRVDEAFF; CDR3nt: TGTGCCAGCAACGAAGACAGGGTAGATGAAGCTTTCTTT